Sequencing of this T cell receptor (beta chain) was carried out in a study of blood T cell repertoires in COVID-19. This table comes from immunoSEQ multiplex PCR, and its TCRdb copy is limited to in-frame clones, with some not included. The top ten clones hold roughly 3% of a sample with about 250,000 clones, 87% of them seen once. The CDR3 extends over 13 amino acids. Trimming shortened V by 5 bases and J by 6 bases, and 13 bases separated the two germline ends. CDR1 is MGHRA and CDR2 is YSYEKL in the germline V gene. This receptor was taken from a man aged 18 to 29 with active or convalescent COVID-19. The chain links TRBV4-1 to TRBJ1-1; D might be TRBD1 (6 bases). The sample taken for sequencing was peripheral blood. CDR3 DNA sequence: TGCGCCAGCAGCACCCTCGGACAGTCTGAAGCTTTCTTT. It is translated as CASSTLGQSEAFF.